The T cell receptor (beta chain) described here comes from a study of T-cell reconstitution after alpha-beta-depleted transplantation in children (dated by TCRdb to about 2016). Regarding the research as a whole: The study quantitatively tracked T-cell immune reconstitution after TCRalphabeta/CD19-depleted allogeneic hematopoietic cell transplantation in children using TCR repertoire profiling.

Library prep was done by PCR. Sequencing used an Illumina HiSeq 2500. TCR library preparation used molecular barcoding, with unique molecular identifiers applied to normalize quantification of the TCRbeta repertoire. TCRdb passed the public sequencing reads through fastp at Q25 and MiXCR, retaining productive beta sequences. Every entry covers one CDR3 protein and lists the most common genes and DNA from its rows. Counted in this sample were some 640,000 distinct CDR3 sequences; roughly 17% of them appeared once. Over 0.95% of the sample comes from the top ten. Counted from cysteine to phenylalanine, this CDR3 has 15 amino acids. The sequence is cut down to CDR3 DNA, 45 bases in frame from base 1. Germline trimming amounts to 4 bases on V and 4 bases on J, with 6 as the count of junction bases outside the gene matches. As regards this clonotype: The specificity of this receptor is unknown. No base-level quality is on record; no much larger clone is a single base apart.

The TCR sequence derives from a human donor who donated a stem cell graft to a child with acute myeloid leukemia. The material was PBMCs from the stem cell graft donor, obtained from the stem cell graft. The rearrangement joined TRBV12-3 or TRBV12-4 to TRBJ2-3, with 9 bases in between that match TRBD2. The bases read TGTGCCAGCAGTTCCGGCGGGGGGGCCCCAGATACGCAGTATTTT. The translation is CASSSGGGAPDTQYF.